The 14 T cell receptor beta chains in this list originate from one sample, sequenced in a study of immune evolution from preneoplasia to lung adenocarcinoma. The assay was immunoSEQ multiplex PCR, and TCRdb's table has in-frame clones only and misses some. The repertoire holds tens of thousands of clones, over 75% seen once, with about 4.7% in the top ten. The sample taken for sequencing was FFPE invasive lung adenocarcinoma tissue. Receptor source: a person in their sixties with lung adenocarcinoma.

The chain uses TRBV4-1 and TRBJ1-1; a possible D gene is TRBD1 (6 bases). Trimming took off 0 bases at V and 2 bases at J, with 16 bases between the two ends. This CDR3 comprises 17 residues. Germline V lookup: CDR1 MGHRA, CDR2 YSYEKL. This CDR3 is CASSQDRWTAINTEAFF. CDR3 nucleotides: TGCGCCAGCAGCCAAGATCGTTGGACAGCTATAAACACTGAAGCTTTCTTT.

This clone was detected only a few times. As DNA, the CDR3 is TGTGCCAGCGGGTGGGAAAACGAGCAGTACTTC. As protein: CASGWENEQYF. This sequence joins TRBV7-2 and TRBJ2-7, with unresolved D. CDR3 length: 11 residues. V was cut by 8 bases and J by 5 bases, with 10 bases left in between. Germline assignment: CDR1 SGHTA and CDR2 FQGNSA.

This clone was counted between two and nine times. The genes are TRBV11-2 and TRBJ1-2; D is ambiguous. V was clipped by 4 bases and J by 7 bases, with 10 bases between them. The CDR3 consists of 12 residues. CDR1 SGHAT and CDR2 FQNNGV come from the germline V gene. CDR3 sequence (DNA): TGTGCCAGCAGCTACCGGACGACTGGCTACACCTTC. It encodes CASSYRTTGYTF.

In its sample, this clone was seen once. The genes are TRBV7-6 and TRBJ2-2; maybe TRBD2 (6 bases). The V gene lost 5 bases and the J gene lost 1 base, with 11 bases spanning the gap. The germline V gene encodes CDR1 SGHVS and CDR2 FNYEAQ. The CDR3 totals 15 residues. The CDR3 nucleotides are TGTGCCAGCAGCCTGGGGCGGGAGAACACCGGGGAGCTGTTTTTT. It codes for CASSLGRENTGELFF.

CDR3 sequence: CASSLFFRRGAGGTQYF. CDR3 DNA: TGTGCCAGCAGCTTATTTTTCCGTCGGGGGGCAGGAGGTACGCAGTATTTT. This rearrangement joins TRBV7-2 to TRBJ2-3; TRBD2 is a possible D gene (7 bases). CDR1 and CDR2 from the germline V gene are SGHTA and FQGNSA. CDR3 length: 17 amino acids. Trimming cost V 2 bases and J 8 bases, with 23 bases left between them.

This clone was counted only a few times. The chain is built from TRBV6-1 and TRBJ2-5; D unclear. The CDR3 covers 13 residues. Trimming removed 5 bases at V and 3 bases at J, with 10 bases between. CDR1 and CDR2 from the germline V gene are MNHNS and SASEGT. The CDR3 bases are TGTGCCAGCAGTACCCGGACGGAAGAGACCCAGTACTTC. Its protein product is CASSTRTEETQYF.

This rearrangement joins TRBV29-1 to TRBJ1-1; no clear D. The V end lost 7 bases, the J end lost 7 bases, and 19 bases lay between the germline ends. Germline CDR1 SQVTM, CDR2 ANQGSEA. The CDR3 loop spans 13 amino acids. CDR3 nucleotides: TGCAGCGCCCGACATGGGAGGGCGCTTGAAGCTTTCTTT. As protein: CSARHGRALEAFF.

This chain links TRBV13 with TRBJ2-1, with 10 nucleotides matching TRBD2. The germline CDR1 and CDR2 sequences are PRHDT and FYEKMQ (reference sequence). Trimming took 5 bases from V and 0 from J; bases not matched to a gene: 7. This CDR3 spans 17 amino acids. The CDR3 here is CASSKRLAGDSYNEQFF. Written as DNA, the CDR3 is TGTGCCAGCAGCAAACGACTAGCGGGTGACTCCTACAATGAGCAGTTCTTC.

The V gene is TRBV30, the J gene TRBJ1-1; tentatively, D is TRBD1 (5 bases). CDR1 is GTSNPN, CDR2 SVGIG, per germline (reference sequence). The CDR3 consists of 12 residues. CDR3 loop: CMTGATNTEAFF. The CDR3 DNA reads TGTATGACCGGGGCTACGAACACTGAAGCTTTCTTT.

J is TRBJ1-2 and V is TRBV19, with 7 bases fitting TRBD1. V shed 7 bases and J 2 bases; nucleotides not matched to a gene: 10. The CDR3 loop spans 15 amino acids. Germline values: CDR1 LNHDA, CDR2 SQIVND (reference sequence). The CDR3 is CASTQTGLKNYGYTF. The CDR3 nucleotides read TGTGCCAGTACTCAGACAGGGTTAAAGAACTATGGCTACACCTTC.

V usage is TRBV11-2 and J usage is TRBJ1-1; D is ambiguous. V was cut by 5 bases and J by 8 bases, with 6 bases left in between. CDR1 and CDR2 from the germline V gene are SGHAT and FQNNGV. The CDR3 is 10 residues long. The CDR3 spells CASSTGEAFF. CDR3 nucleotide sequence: TGTGCCAGCAGCACGGGGGAAGCTTTCTTT.

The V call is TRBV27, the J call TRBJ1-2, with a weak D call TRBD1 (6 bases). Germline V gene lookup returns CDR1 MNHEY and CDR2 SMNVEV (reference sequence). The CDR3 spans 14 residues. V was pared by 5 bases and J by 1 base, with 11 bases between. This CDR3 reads CASSPKQGNYGYTF. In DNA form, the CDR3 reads TGTGCCAGCAGTCCTAAACAGGGTAACTATGGCTACACCTTC.

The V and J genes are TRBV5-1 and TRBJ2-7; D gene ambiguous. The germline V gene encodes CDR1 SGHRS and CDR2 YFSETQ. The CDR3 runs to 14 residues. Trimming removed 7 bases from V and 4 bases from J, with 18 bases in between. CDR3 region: CASSGTLDSYEQYF. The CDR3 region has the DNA TGCGCCAGCTCAGGAACCCTAGACTCTTACGAGCAGTACTTC.

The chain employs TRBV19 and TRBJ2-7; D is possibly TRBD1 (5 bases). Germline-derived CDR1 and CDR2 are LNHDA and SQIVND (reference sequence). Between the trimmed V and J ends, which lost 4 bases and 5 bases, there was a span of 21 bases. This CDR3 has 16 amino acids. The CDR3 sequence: CASSTGSARVGDEQYF. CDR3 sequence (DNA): TGTGCCAGTAGTACCGGCTCGGCCAGGGTAGGGGACGAGCAGTACTTC. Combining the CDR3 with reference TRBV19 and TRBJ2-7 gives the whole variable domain DGGITQSPKYLFRKEGQNVTLSCEQNLNHDAMYWYRQDPGQGLRLIYYSQIVNDFQKGDIAEGYSVSREKKESFPLTVTSAQKNPTAFYLCASSTGSARVGDEQYFGPGTRLTVT.